Sequencing of this T cell receptor (beta chain) was carried out in a study of cytomegalovirus exposure and HLA in healthy donors. Whole-study findings and limits: Some segments of the V type, notably TRBV6-2 and TRBV6-3, were excluded as indistinguishable. Most CMV-associated TCR beta chains were later found to appear HLA-restricted. Later analysis associated a missense DCLRE1C variant with TCR beta V- and J-gene trimming. Rarity held for most TCR sequences, but there were some public TCRs that occurred in many donors.

This clone has a handful of counts. Its target is unknown. The CDR3 sequence is 14 residues long. Germline CDR1 and CDR2: SGHRS and YFSETQ. The germline V and J ends were trimmed by 1 base and 2 bases, with 9 bases remaining between them. PCR amplification relied on 60 Vbeta primers (plus 13 Jbeta primers). Clones were read by immunoSEQ multiplex PCR, and TCRdb kept only the in-frame ones, dropping some. The sample has 150,000 or so clones; 70% to 90% are singletons. Input material: PBMCs. The TCR originated in a middle-aged woman in good health and CMV-seropositive. The chain combines TRBV5-1 with TRBJ2-5; tentative D call: TRBD1 (5 bases). The CDR3 DNA reads as TGCGCCAGCAGCTTGAATCAGGGACAAGAGACCCAGTACTTC. Protein product: CASSLNQGQETQYF.